The next 7 T cell receptor beta chains were all read from a single sample in a study of blood T cell repertoires in COVID-19. The protocol was immunoSEQ multiplex PCR, while the TCRdb copy is restricted to in-frame clones and leaves out a portion. The sample contains a few hundred thousand clones, just over 85% of which appear only once. Material: PBMCs or T cells enriched from blood (not recorded which). The source of these receptors is a woman in her forties with acute COVID-19.

This chain links TRBV9 with TRBJ2-5, with 13 nucleotides matching TRBD2. The CDR3 totals 18 residues. V lost 0 bases to trimming and J lost 3 bases; unmatched junction nucleotides: 8. Germline CDR1 reads SGDLS; CDR2 reads YYNGEE. In DNA form, the CDR3 reads TGTGCCAGCAGCGTAGGACTAGCGGGAGGTTTTATGGAAGAGACCCAGTACTTC. It encodes CASSVGLAGGFMEETQYF.

The chain is built from TRBV7-9 and TRBJ2-5; the match to TRBD2 covers 13 bases. V gave up 2 bases and J gave up 3 bases; unmatched junction bases: 3. CDR3 length: 16 amino acids. Per the germline V gene, CDR1 is SEHNR and CDR2 is FQNEAQ (reference sequence). The CDR3 nucleotides read TGTGCCAGCAGCTTATCAACTAGCGGGAGGGAAGAGACCCAGTACTTC. Translating gives CASSLSTSGREETQYF.

V and J are TRBV9 and TRBJ2-1; 7 bases map to TRBD1. CDR1 and CDR2 (germline): SGDLS, YYNGEE. The V and J ends lost 4 bases and 6 bases, in that order; junction bases with no gene match: 10. The CDR3 has 15 amino acids. The CDR3 nucleotides read TGTGCCAGCAGCACACGACAGGGCCCAGGCAATGAGCAGTTCTTC. Translating gives CASSTRQGPGNEQFF.

This chain uses TRBV4-1 with TRBJ2-3; 7 bases match TRBD2. The germline V gene encodes CDR1 MGHRA and CDR2 YSYEKL. The CDR3 sequence is 17 residues long. The J segment lost 2 bases and the V segment lost 1 base, leaving 9 bases of the junction unmatched. In DNA, the CDR3 is TGCGCCAGCAGCCAAGCAGCGGCCGGGAGGCCCACAGATACGCAGTATTTT. It encodes CASSQAAAGRPTDTQYF.

V gene TRBV6-1 combines with J gene TRBJ1-5; 7 positions agree with TRBD1. CDR1 and CDR2 from the germline V gene are MNHNS and SASEGT. The CDR3 consists of 17 residues. The junction had 16 bases not matched to a gene; V was cut back by 4 bases and J by 7 bases. The CDR3 bases are TGTGCCAGCAGTGGCCGTGCTCGACAGGGTGTTCCCCAGCCCCAGCATTTT. Its translation: CASSGRARQGVPQPQHF.

This clone was detected only a few times. This chain links TRBV5-1 with TRBJ1-1, with D possibly matching TRBD1 (6 bases). Germline V gene data show CDR1 as SGHRS and CDR2 as YFSETQ. V was pared by 4 bases and J by 5 bases, with 18 bases between. The CDR3 runs to 15 residues. This chain's CDR3 is CASSQEGGLQTEAFF. CDR3 nucleotides: TGCGCCAGCAGCCAGGAGGGGGGGCTACAAACTGAAGCTTTCTTT.

DNA of the CDR3: TGTGCCAGCAGTTTATTTTTCTCTTCCCTAATTACCGGGACAGGGAACAACACCGGGGAGCTGTTTTTT. Translation: CASSLFFSSLITGTGNNTGELFF. The gene calls are TRBV27 and TRBJ2-2; 9 bases align to TRBD1. The trim removed 1 base at V and 2 bases at J, leaving 23 bases unmatched. Germline-derived CDR1 and CDR2 are MNHEY and SMNVEV (reference sequence). This CDR3 is 23 amino acids long.